This TCR beta chain was profiled in a study of blood T cell repertoires in COVID-19. Study-wide context: Samples representing acute and convalescent COVID-19 were sourced from the United States, Italy and Spain. Sample material is recorded as cDNA or gDNA derived from T cells, B-cell-depleted T cells, or PBMCs.

Some clones are missing from TCRdb's copy, which holds only in-frame ones; the method was immunoSEQ multiplex PCR. In the table there are 250,000 to 400,000 clones, roughly 90% of which are singletons. Per germline, CDR1 MNHEY and CDR2 SMNVEV (reference sequence). This CDR3 is 13 amino acids long. V lost 10 bases, J lost 4 bases, and 17 bases lay in between. This TCR came from a woman aged 25-40 years with COVID-19, enrolled during active disease. The rearrangement uses TRBV27 and TRBJ2-7; a weak D match, TRBD2 (7 bases). The sequenced sample was peripheral blood. The CDR3 nucleotides read TGTGCCACCGCCCCGGGGGGCGCGTACGAGCAGTACTTC. This encodes CATAPGGAYEQYF.